The 19 T cell receptor beta chains reported below all come from one sample, sequenced in a study of blood T cell repertoires in COVID-19. Using immunoSEQ multiplex PCR, the repertoire was profiled, and TCRdb retains in-frame clones only, with some absent. The sample records 150,000 to 200,000 clones, 87% being singletons. The sequenced sample consisted of peripheral blood. The receptor set was obtained from a woman aged 45 to 65 with acute or convalescent COVID-19.

The chain couples TRBV7-3 to TRBJ1-6; TRBD1 might be the D (6 bases). Per the germline V gene, CDR1 is SGHTA and CDR2 is FQGTGA. This CDR3 has 15 amino acids. Trimming stripped 5 bases from V and 7 bases from J, with 15 bases between. In nucleotides, the CDR3 is TGTGCCAGCAGCCAAACCGGGACACCGAATTCACCCCTCCACTTT. Protein product: CASSQTGTPNSPLHF.

The CDR3 is CASKAGGGSPLHF. CDR3 coding DNA: TGTGCCAGTAAGGCAGGGGGCGGATCACCCCTCCACTTT. The gene calls are TRBV19 and TRBJ1-6; 8 positions agree with TRBD1. The CDR3 runs to 13 residues. The germline CDR1 and CDR2 sequences are LNHDA and SQIVND (reference sequence). Trimming took 7 bases from V and 10 from J; bases not matched to a gene: 6.

The chain carries TRBV4-1 and TRBJ2-5; D uncertain. The CDR3 contains 17 residues. The V and J ends lost 0 bases and 0 bases respectively, with 14 bases between them. Germline loops: CDR1 MGHRA, CDR2 YSYEKL. The CDR3 sequence is CASSQELHQKYQETQYF. The CDR3, as DNA: TGCGCCAGCAGCCAAGAACTTCACCAAAAGTACCAAGAGACCCAGTACTTC.

This sequence joins TRBV3-1 (or the pseudogene TRBV3-2) and TRBJ2-5, with D perhaps TRBD2 (5 bases). The germline V and J ends were trimmed by 6 bases and 5 bases, with 13 bases remaining between them. This CDR3 has 13 amino acids. Per the germline V gene, CDR1 is LGHDT and CDR2 is YNNKEL (reference sequence). This CDR3 is CASSIEGLETQYF. The CDR3 region has the DNA TGTGCCAGCAGTATCGAGGGCCTCGAGACCCAGTACTTC.

The chain couples TRBV7-8 to TRBJ2-5; TRBD1 is a possible D gene (6 bases). This CDR3 has 15 amino acids. Germline V CDR1 and CDR2: SGHVS, FQNEAQ. V was shortened by 2 bases and J by 5 bases, with 15 bases between the two germline ends. This chain's CDR3 is CASSLITGPAETQYF. DNA of the CDR3: TGTGCCAGCAGCTTAATAACAGGGCCCGCGGAGACCCAGTACTTC. The whole variable domain, remainder taken from reference TRBV7-8 and TRBJ2-5, is GAGVSQSPRYKVAKRGQDVALRCDPISGHVSLFWYQQALGQGPEFLTYFQNEAQLDKSGLPSDRFFAERPEGSVSTLKIQRTQQEDSAVYLCASSLITGPAETQYFGPGTRLLVL.

This chain connects TRBV5-6 to TRBJ1-1; TRBD1 aligns across 7 bases. The V gene's germline CDR1 is SGHDT and CDR2 YYEEEE. The junction had 1 base not matched to a gene; V was cut back by 1 base and J by 1 base. The CDR3 is 14 residues long. The CDR3 protein is CASSLWDRNTEAFF. Here the CDR3 DNA reads TGTGCCAGCAGCTTGTGGGACAGGAACACTGAAGCTTTCTTT.

The rearrangement joins TRBV7-2 to TRBJ1-2; 8 bases are shared with TRBD1. The CDR3 is 15 amino acids. Germline values: CDR1 SGHTA, CDR2 FQGNSA. The ends lost 7 bases at V and 4 bases at J; junction bases unmatched: 11. CDR3 sequence reads: CASTPGQGSFYGYTF. DNA of the CDR3: TGTGCCAGCACCCCTGGACAGGGTTCGTTCTATGGCTACACCTTC.

This chain links TRBV27 with TRBJ1-1; D is perhaps TRBD1 (6 bases). Deletions cut 2 bases from V and 3 bases from J, with 7 bases between. The CDR3 spans 13 residues. Germline CDR1 reads MNHEY; CDR2 reads SMNVEV (reference sequence). CDR3 in DNA: TGTGCCAGCAGTTTACAGGGGTACACTGAAGCTTTCTTT. Residues: CASSLQGYTEAFF.

The CDR3 DNA follows: TGCGCCAGCAGCCCCGGGTCAGGGGATGGCTACACCTTC. This sequence encodes CASSPGSGDGYTF. The chain recombines TRBV4-3 with TRBJ1-2, with a tentative D call TRBD1 (6 bases). The V end was cut by 4 bases, the J end by 6 bases, with 12 bases between. The germline V gene has CDR1 LGHNA and CDR2 YSLEER. The CDR3 has 13 residues.

The chain has TRBV14 and TRBJ2-7, with 9 bases fitting TRBD1. The germline V gene has CDR1 SGHDN and CDR2 FVKESK. There are 15 residues in the CDR3. The V segment lost 6 bases and the J segment 9 bases; nucleotides outside the gene matches: 15. In nucleotides, the CDR3 is TGTGCCAGCAGTTCCGGGACAGGGAAGGTCCGGGGGCAGTACTTC. Protein: CASSSGTGKVRGQYF.

The CDR3 region is CASSFRRNYGYTF. CDR3 DNA sequence: TGTGCCAGCAGCTTTAGGAGAAACTATGGCTACACCTTC. The chain carries TRBV5-6 and TRBJ1-2; D gene ambiguous. V lost 2 bases, J lost 2 bases, and 7 bases lay in between. Germline-derived CDR1 and CDR2 are SGHDT and YYEEEE. CDR3 length: 13 amino acids.

This clone appeared once. This chain connects TRBV5-6 to TRBJ2-7; the match to TRBD1 covers 9 bases. The germline gives CDR1 SGHDT, CDR2 YYEEEE. CDR3 length: 14 amino acids. Trimming cost V 4 bases and J 5 bases; bases outside gene matches: 7. The CDR3 sequence is CASSLWDREDEQYF. CDR3 sequence (DNA): TGTGCCAGCAGCCTCTGGGACAGGGAGGACGAGCAGTACTTC. The whole variable domain, remainder taken from reference TRBV5-6 and TRBJ2-7, is DAGVTQSPTHLIKTRGQQVTLRCSPKSGHDTVSWYQQALGQGPQFIFQYYEEEERQRGNFPDRFSGHQFPNYSSELNVNALLLGDSALYLCASSLWDREDEQYFGPGTRLTVT.

The rearrangement joins TRBV5-8 to TRBJ2-6; 8 nucleotides match TRBD1. Trimming took 3 bases from V and 0 from J; bases not matched to a gene: 2. CDR1 is SGHTS and CDR2 is YDEGEE in the germline V gene. The CDR3 spans 16 residues. The CDR3 protein is CASSSTGDSGANVLTF. CDR3 DNA: TGTGCCAGCAGCTCGACAGGGGACTCTGGGGCCAACGTCCTGACTTTC.

V usage is TRBV6-5 and J usage is TRBJ2-1; possible D gene TRBD2, 5 bases. This CDR3 has 15 residues. V lost 6 bases, J lost 2 bases, and 14 bases lay in between. Germline values: CDR1 MNHEY, CDR2 SVGAGI. The CDR3 reads CASSLLGVPYNEQFF. In DNA form, the CDR3 reads TGTGCCAGCAGCCTTTTGGGAGTCCCCTACAATGAGCAGTTCTTC.

The table lists this clone with a few counts. The V and J genes are TRBV7-2 and TRBJ2-3; 7 positions match TRBD2. The CDR3 loop spans 14 amino acids. V shed 2 bases, J shed 3 bases, and the junction held 2 bases outside the gene matches. CDR1 SGHTA and CDR2 FQGNSA come from the germline V gene. The CDR3 DNA sequence: TGTGCCAGCAGCTTATGGGGAGGGACAGATACGCAGTATTTT. It encodes CASSLWGGTDTQYF.

Comment on this clone: Additional DNA sequences in this sample encode the identical CDR3. V usage is TRBV30 and J usage is TRBJ2-2; the D gene is possibly TRBD1 (6 bases). The CDR3 covers 13 residues. Germline-derived CDR1 and CDR2 are GTSNPN and SVGIG (reference sequence). V was shortened by 0 bases and J by 5 bases, with 7 bases between the two germline ends. The CDR3 nucleotides read TGTGCCTGGAGTGTACAGGGTACCGGGGAGCTGTTTTTT. Its protein product is CAWSVQGTGELFF.

The chain is built from TRBV27 and TRBJ1-2; D is undetermined. The CDR3 loop spans 14 amino acids. The germline V and J ends were trimmed by 0 bases and 4 bases, with 9 bases remaining between them. Germline loops: CDR1 MNHEY, CDR2 SMNVEV (reference sequence). CDR3 residues: CASSLSRTIYGYTF. For the CDR3, the DNA is TGTGCCAGCAGTTTATCGCGTACGATCTATGGCTACACCTTC.

The V and J genes are TRBV25-1 and TRBJ1-2; TRBD1 is a possible D gene (6 bases). This CDR3 spans 14 amino acids. Trimming cost V 6 bases and J 2 bases, with 13 bases left between them. CDR1 and CDR2 (germline): MGHDK, SYGVNS. The CDR3: CASSPTGGNYGYTF. DNA for the CDR3: TGTGCCAGCAGCCCCACGGGGGGCAACTATGGCTACACCTTC.

The rearrangement joins TRBV11-2 to TRBJ1-2; 11 bases align to TRBD1. V was pared by 5 bases and J by 4 bases, with 12 bases of the junction left unmatched. The CDR3 length is 17 residues. Germline V gene data show CDR1 as SGHAT and CDR2 as FQNNGV. The CDR3 nucleotides are TGTGCCAGCAGCGCCGGGACAGGGGGTGGTGTAGGCTATGGCTACACCTTC. Residues: CASSAGTGGGVGYGYTF.